This is a list of T cell receptor beta chains from one sample in a study of blood T cell repertoires in COVID-19. Measured with immunoSEQ multiplex PCR; TCRdb has only the in-frame clones, and not every one. The data contain more than 100,000 clones, roughly 83% of them singletons. Specimen: peripheral blood. All receptors derive from a woman of 80 years or more with acute or convalescent COVID-19. CDR3s include the opening cysteine and the closing phenylalanine or tryptophan. Each record gives: J gene, clone size, D gene, CDR3 length, V gene, CDR3 protein, CDR3 DNA. The D gene is left open where the match is weak. Part of the rows lack a size; the others show once, few, many or a class for expanded clones.

TRBJ2-5 NA NA 13 TRBV4-3 CASSQKTSGTQYF TGCGCCAGCAGCCAAAAGACGTCGGGGACCCAGTACTTC
TRBJ1-1 NA NA 12 TRBV7-9 CASSLGEGEAFF TGTGCCAGCAGCCTGGGGGAGGGTGAAGCTTTCTTT
TRBJ2-5 once TRBD2 15 TRBV3-1/TRBV3-2 CASSQDLTSEETQYF TGTGCCAGCAGCCAAGATCTTACTAGCGAAGAGACCCAGTACTTC
TRBJ2-2 NA NA 15 TRBV30 CAWSVLGRNTGELFF TGTGCCTGGAGTGTATTGGGCAGGAACACCGGGGAGCTGTTTTTT
TRBJ1-1 NA TRBD1 13 TRBV25-1 CASSDRGYTEAFF TGTGCCAGCAGCGACAGGGGTTACACTGAAGCTTTCTTT
TRBJ2-1 NA TRBD2 15 TRBV18 CASSPSLGGANEQFF TGTGCCAGCTCCCCCTCGTTGGGAGGGGCCAATGAGCAGTTCTTC
TRBJ2-4 NA TRBD2 11 TRBV15 CATSGEGIQYF TGTGCCACCAGCGGGGAGGGCATTCAGTACTTC
TRBJ1-5 once NA 12 TRBV19 CASSEGLSPQHF TGTGCCAGCTCAGAGGGCCTATCGCCCCAGCATTTT
TRBJ1-5 NA NA 14 TRBV5-4 CASSSGGSNQPQHF TGTGCCAGCAGCTCTGGGGGGAGCAATCAGCCCCAGCATTTT
TRBJ1-5 NA TRBD1 15 TRBV27 CASSLKQGTNQPQHF TGTGCCAGCAGTTTGAAACAGGGGACCAATCAGCCCCAGCATTTT
TRBJ2-5 once NA 13 TRBV19 CASRVGGGETQYF TGTGCCAGTAGGGTAGGAGGAGGTGAGACCCAGTACTTC
TRBJ2-2 NA NA 14 TRBV24-1 CATSDPRFAGELFF TGTGCCACCAGTGATCCCAGGTTCGCCGGGGAGCTGTTTTTT
TRBJ1-5 NA NA 14 TRBV6-5 CASSAGRRVWVQHF TGTGCCAGCAGCGCGGGACGGAGGGTATGGGTCCAGCATTTT
TRBJ2-7 NA TRBD1 14 TRBV2 CASRNRGSSGEQYF TGTGCCAGCAGGAACAGGGGATCTAGTGGGGAGCAGTACTTC
TRBJ2-2 NA NA 17 TRBV7-6 CASSLTPGQGPTRELFF TGTGCCAGCAGCTTAACCCCCGGTCAGGGGCCAACCCGGGAGCTGTTTTTT
TRBJ1-1 NA TRBD1 15 TRBV5-5 CASQDRGNMYTEAFF TGTGCCAGCCAAGACAGGGGAAATATGTACACTGAAGCTTTCTTT
TRBJ2-1 NA TRBD1 16 TRBV10-2 CASSQPGTGGFNEQFF TGCGCCAGCAGTCAGCCGGGGACAGGGGGCTTCAATGAGCAGTTCTTC
TRBJ1-1 NA NA 13 TRBV30 CAHSGVGSTEAFF TGTGCTCACTCCGGGGTAGGGAGTACTGAAGCTTTCTTT
TRBJ2-7 once TRBD2 18 TRBV15 CATSRDRFSGATSYEQYF TGTGCCACCAGCAGAGATCGGTTTAGCGGGGCGACATCCTACGAGCAGTACTTC
TRBJ1-1 once NA 14 TRBV6-5 CASRGIRGAIEAFF TGTGCCAGCAGGGGAATCCGGGGGGCCATCGAAGCTTTCTTT
TRBJ1-2 NA NA 15 TRBV5-6 CASSLLLASNYGYTF TGTGCCAGCAGCTTGCTTTTAGCCTCAAACTATGGCTACACCTTC
TRBJ1-4 NA TRBD1 14 TRBV9 CASSARTGDEKLFF TGTGCCAGCAGCGCTCGGACAGGGGATGAAAAACTGTTTTTT
TRBJ1-1 NA NA 14 TRBV19 CASTPWQGSTEAFF TGTGCCAGTACCCCGTGGCAGGGCTCCACTGAAGCTTTCTTT
TRBJ2-3 NA NA 13 TRBV18 CASSPGLTDTQYF TGTGCCAGCTCACCGGGGCTCACAGATACGCAGTATTTT
TRBJ1-3 NA NA 15 TRBV5-1 CASSLGGLSGNTIYF TGCGCCAGCAGCTTGGGAGGCCTCTCTGGAAACACCATATATTTT
TRBJ1-2 NA TRBD1 15 TRBV19 CASSKGTQGALGYTF TGTGCCAGTAGTAAGGGGACGCAGGGGGCGCTTGGCTACACCTTC
TRBJ2-3 NA TRBD2 17 TRBV5-1 CASSRGDGLRVTDTQYF TGCGCCAGCTCTCGGGGGGATGGACTGAGAGTTACAGATACGCAGTATTTT
TRBJ2-7 few NA 12 TRBV10-1 CARTDKTYEQYF TGCGCCAGGACAGACAAGACCTACGAGCAGTACTTC
TRBJ2-1 NA TRBD2 15 TRBV19 CASRSAGAGYNEQFF TGTGCCAGTAGATCAGCGGGAGCTGGGTACAATGAGCAGTTCTTC